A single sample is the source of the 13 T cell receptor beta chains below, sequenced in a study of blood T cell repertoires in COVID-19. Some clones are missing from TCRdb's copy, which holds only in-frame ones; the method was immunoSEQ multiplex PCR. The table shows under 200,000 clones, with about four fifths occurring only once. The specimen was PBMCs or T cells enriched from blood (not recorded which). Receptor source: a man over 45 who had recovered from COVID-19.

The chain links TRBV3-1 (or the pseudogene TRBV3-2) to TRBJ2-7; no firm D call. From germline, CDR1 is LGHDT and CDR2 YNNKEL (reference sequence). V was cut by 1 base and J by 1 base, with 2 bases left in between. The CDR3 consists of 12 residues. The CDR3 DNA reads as TGTGCCAGCAGCCAAGCGTCCTACGAGCAGTACTTC. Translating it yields CASSQASYEQYF.

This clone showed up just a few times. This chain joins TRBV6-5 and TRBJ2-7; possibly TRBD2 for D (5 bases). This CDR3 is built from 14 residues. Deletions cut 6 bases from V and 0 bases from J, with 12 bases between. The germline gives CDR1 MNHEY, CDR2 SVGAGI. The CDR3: CASRQTGSSYEQYF. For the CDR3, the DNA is TGTGCCAGCAGACAAACGGGAAGCTCCTACGAGCAGTACTTC.

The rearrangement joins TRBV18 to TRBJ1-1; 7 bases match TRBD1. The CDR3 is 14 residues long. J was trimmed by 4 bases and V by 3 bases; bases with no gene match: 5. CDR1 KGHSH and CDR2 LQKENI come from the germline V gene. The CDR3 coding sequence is TGTGCCAGCTCACCTACAGGGGCTGGCACTGAAGCTTTCTTT. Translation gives CASSPTGAGTEAFF.

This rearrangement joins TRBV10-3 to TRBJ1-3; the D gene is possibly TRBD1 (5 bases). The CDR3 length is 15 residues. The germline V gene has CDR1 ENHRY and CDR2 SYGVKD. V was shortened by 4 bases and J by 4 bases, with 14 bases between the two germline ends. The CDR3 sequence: CAISGGQGVGNTIYF. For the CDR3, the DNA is TGTGCCATCAGTGGGGGTCAGGGCGTAGGAAACACCATATATTTT.

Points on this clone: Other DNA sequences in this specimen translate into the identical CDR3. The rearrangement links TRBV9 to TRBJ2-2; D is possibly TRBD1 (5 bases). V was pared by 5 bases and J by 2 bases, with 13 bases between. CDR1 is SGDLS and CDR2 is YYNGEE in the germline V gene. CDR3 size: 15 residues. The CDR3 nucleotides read TGTGCCAGCAGTTTTAGACAGACCAACACCGGGGAGCTGTTTTTT. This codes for CASSFRQTNTGELFF.

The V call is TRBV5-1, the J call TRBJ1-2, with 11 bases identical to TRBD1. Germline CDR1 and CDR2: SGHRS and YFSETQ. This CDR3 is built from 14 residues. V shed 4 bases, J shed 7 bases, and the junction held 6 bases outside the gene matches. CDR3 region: CASSGGQGDSGYTF. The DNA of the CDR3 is TGCGCCAGCAGCGGGGGACAGGGGGACTCTGGCTACACCTTC. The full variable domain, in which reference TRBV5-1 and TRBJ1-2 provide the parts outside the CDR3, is KAGVTQTPRYLIKTRGQQVTLSCSPISGHRSVSWYQQTPGQGLQFLFEYFSETQRNKGNFPGRFSGRQFSNSRSEMNVSTLELGDSALYLCASSGGQGDSGYTFGSGTRLTVV.

The CDR3 spells CASSGRTGEGSNQPQHF. CDR3 nucleotide sequence: TGTGCCAGCAGTGGGCGGACAGGGGAAGGGAGCAATCAGCCCCAGCATTTT. This sequence joins TRBV6-4 and TRBJ1-5; TRBD1 aligns across 9 bases. Unmatched junction bases numbered 8, after V lost 4 bases and J lost 1 base. The germline V gene encodes CDR1 MRHNA and CDR2 SNTAGT. This CDR3 is built from 17 residues.

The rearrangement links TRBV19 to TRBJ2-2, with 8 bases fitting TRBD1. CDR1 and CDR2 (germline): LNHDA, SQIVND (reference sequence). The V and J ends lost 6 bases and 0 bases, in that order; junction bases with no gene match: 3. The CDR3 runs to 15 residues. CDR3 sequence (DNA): TGTGCCAGTAGACCGGGACAGGCGAACACCGGGGAGCTGTTTTTT. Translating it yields CASRPGQANTGELFF.

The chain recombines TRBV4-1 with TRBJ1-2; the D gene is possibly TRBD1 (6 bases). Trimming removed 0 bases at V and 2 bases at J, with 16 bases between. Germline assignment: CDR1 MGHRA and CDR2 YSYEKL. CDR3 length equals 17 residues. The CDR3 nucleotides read TGCGCCAGCAGCCAAGACCCCCGAACAGGGAAAAACTATGGCTACACCTTC. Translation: CASSQDPRTGKNYGYTF.

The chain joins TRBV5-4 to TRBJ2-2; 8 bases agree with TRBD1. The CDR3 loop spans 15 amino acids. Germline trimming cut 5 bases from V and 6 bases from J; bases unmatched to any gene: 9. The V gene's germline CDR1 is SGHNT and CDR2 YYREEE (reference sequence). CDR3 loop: CASRVDRGIAGELFF. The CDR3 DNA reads TGTGCCAGCAGGGTAGACAGGGGAATCGCCGGGGAGCTGTTTTTT.

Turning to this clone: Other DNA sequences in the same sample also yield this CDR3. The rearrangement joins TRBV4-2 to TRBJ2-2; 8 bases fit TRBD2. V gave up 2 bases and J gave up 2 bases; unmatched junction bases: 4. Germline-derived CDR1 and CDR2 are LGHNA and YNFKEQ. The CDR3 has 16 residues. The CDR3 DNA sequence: TGTGCCAGCAGCCAAAACGGGGGGGCAAACACCGGGGAGCTGTTTTTT. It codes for CASSQNGGANTGELFF.

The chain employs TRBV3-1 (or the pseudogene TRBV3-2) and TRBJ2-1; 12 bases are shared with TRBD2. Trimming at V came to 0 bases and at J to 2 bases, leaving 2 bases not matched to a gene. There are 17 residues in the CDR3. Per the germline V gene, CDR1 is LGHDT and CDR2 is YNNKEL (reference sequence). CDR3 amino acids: CASSQDRLAGAYNEQFF. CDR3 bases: TGTGCCAGCAGCCAAGATAGACTAGCGGGGGCCTACAATGAGCAGTTCTTC.

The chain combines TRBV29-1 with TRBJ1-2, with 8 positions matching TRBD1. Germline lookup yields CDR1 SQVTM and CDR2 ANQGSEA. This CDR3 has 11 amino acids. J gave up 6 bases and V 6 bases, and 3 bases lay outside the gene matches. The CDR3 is CSVSTGDGYTF. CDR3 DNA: TGCAGCGTGTCGACAGGGGATGGCTACACCTTC.